This T cell receptor beta chain was sequenced during a study of cytomegalovirus exposure and HLA in healthy donors. Points from the study as a whole: A later analysis found common viral pathogens apparently linked to several of the most significant clusters.

CDR1 is SGHDN and CDR2 is FVKESK in the germline V gene. There are 13 residues in the CDR3. The germline V and J ends were trimmed by 2 bases and 4 bases, with 8 bases remaining between them. Researchers ran the PCR with 60 Vbeta and 13 Jbeta primers. TCRdb's table, derived via immunoSEQ multiplex PCR, lists solely in-frame clones and lacks some. The repertoire holds roughly 100,000 clones, with approximately 80% as singletons. Concerning this clone: The antigen is undetermined.

This chain joins TRBV14 and TRBJ1-1; unclear D gene. The clonotype was recovered from a male donor in good health and CMV-seropositive. The source material was PBMCs. CDR3 residues: CASSQQEGTEAFF. The CDR3 DNA reads as TGTGCCAGCAGCCAACAGGAGGGCACTGAAGCTTTCTTT.